The 29 T cell receptor beta chains given below trace back to one sample, sequenced in a study of Graves' ophthalmopathy and Graves' hyperthyroidism (dated by TCRdb to 2016 to 2018). Sequencing instrument: Illumina HiSeq 2000. For repertoire sequencing, the TCR beta CDR3 regions were amplified from RNA transcripts. The first round of RT-PCR was done with HTBI primers and the Qiagen OneStep RT-PCR kit, and was followed by a second round of multiplex PCR, then size selection and purification. TCRdb reanalyzed the raw reads on its own, using fastp at Q25 for trimming and MiXCR for clone calling, and kept in-frame beta chains. Every distinct CDR3 protein forms one entry, paired with its most common genes and DNA. This sample holds roughly 170,000 distinct CDR3 sequences; 35% to 50% were observed only once. Of the sample, roughly 8.9% falls within the top ten clones. Sequenced material: peripheral blood. The origin of the receptors is a man aged 25-45 years with Graves' ophthalmopathy. Donor details come from another sample of the same person, matched by shared clones.

The chain couples TRBV27 to TRBJ2-7, with D unresolved. This CDR3 is built from 15 residues. V was shortened by 3 bases and J by 0 bases, with 12 bases between the two germline ends. Germline CDR1 reads MNHEY; CDR2 reads SMNVEV (reference sequence). The CDR3 sequence: CASSFSRTVSYEQYF. In nucleotides, the CDR3 is TGTGCCAGCAGTTTCTCGCGGACGGTCTCCTACGAGCAGTACTTC.

This clonotype was recorded many times. The rearrangement joins TRBV7-2 to TRBJ2-7; 7 bases fit TRBD1. This CDR3 region has 13 residues. With V trimmed by 3 bases and J by 3 bases, 2 bases remained unmatched. Looked up from germline, CDR1 is SGHTA and CDR2 is FQGNSA. The DNA of the CDR3 is TGTGCCAGCAGCTTCCGACAGGGCTACGAGCAGTACTTC. The encoded protein is CASSFRQGYEQYF. The full variable domain, in which reference TRBV7-2 and TRBJ2-7 provide the parts outside the CDR3, is GAGVSQSPSNKVTEKGKDVELRCDPISGHTALYWYRQSLGQGLEFLIYFQGNSAPDKSGLPSDRFSAERTGGSVSTLTIQRTQQEDSAVYLCASSFRQGYEQYFGPGTRLTVT.

This clonotype was found many times. This chain's CDR3 is CASSEGDSYNSPLHF. The CDR3 DNA sequence: TGTGCCAGCAGTGAAGGGGACAGCTATAATTCACCCCTCCACTTT. This chain connects TRBV2 to TRBJ1-6, with 7 bases lining up with TRBD1. CDR3 length: 15 residues. The junction had 0 bases not matched to a gene; V was cut back by 1 base and J by 3 bases. Germline V gene sequence: CDR1 SNHLY, CDR2 FYNNEI.

This chain joins TRBV11-1 and TRBJ2-7, with D possibly TRBD2 on 6 matching bases. The CDR3 sequence is 16 residues long. V lost 5 bases to trimming and J lost 0 bases, with 17 bases between them. Germline V gene lookup returns CDR1 SGHAT and CDR2 FQDESV (reference sequence). CDR3: CASSNPLPSVSYEQYF. CDR3 in DNA: TGTGCCAGCAGCAACCCCTTGCCTAGCGTCTCCTACGAGCAGTACTTC.

This clonotype was observed many times. This chain connects TRBV5-1 to TRBJ2-5; TRBD2 is a possible D gene (6 bases). V lost 4 bases and J lost 2, with 18 bases in between. The CDR3 contains 16 residues. The germline CDR1 and CDR2 sequences are SGHRS and YFSETQ. This chain's CDR3 is CASSTGGRSMQETQYF. CDR3 bases: TGCGCCAGCAGCACCGGGGGACGGTCCATGCAAGAGACCCAGTACTTC.

This clonotype was observed many times. The rearrangement joins TRBV28 to TRBJ2-7; D is unclear. This CDR3 is 14 amino acids long. V lost 7 bases, J lost 3 bases, and 16 bases lay in between. Germline lookup yields CDR1 MDHEN and CDR2 SYDVKM. CDR3 nucleotide sequence: TGTGCCAGCACGGAAGCGCCGTTGGGCTACGAGCAGTACTTC. This codes for CASTEAPLGYEQYF.

This clonotype was recorded at least ten times. The rearrangement joins TRBV20-1 to TRBJ1-6; D not resolved. Trimming took off 3 bases at V and 5 bases at J, with 14 bases between the two ends. Germline CDR1 is DFQATT and CDR2 is SNEGSKA (reference sequence). The CDR3 totals 15 residues. CDR3 bases: TGCAGTGCTAGTAGACGGGGAAGGAATAATTCACCCCTCCACTTT. Protein: CSASRRGRNNSPLHF.

This rearrangement joins TRBV10-3 to TRBJ2-7, with 11 bases that match TRBD1. The CDR3 has 14 amino acids. Germline V gene data show CDR1 as ENHRY and CDR2 as SYGVKD. Germline trimming cut 3 bases from V and 4 bases from J; bases unmatched to any gene: 2. CDR3 DNA sequence: TGTGCCATCAGTGACGGGACAGGGGGTTACGAGCAGTACTTC. Encoded protein: CAISDGTGGYEQYF.

The chain uses TRBV6-2 or TRBV6-3 and TRBJ2-5; no clear D. The CDR3 length is 14 residues. Trimming took off 0 bases at V and 2 bases at J, with 7 bases between the two ends. The germline V gene has CDR1 MNHEY and CDR2 SVGEGT. This CDR3 is CASSYSVVQETQYF. The CDR3 DNA follows: TGTGCCAGCAGTTACTCGGTCGTACAAGAGACCCAGTACTTC.

The chain employs TRBV4-3 and TRBJ1-2, with 7 bases identical to TRBD1. This CDR3 region has 15 residues. Germline CDR1 and CDR2: LGHNA and YSLEER. With V trimmed by 1 base and J by 4 bases, 6 bases remained unmatched. CDR3 nucleotide sequence: TGCGCCAGCAGCCAAGCGGGACAGTTCTCCTATGGCTACACCTTC. Protein sequence: CASSQAGQFSYGYTF.

In this sample, this clonotype turned up a few times. The chain couples TRBV28 to TRBJ2-7; the D is unclear. This CDR3 region has 12 residues. The germline V and J ends were trimmed by 5 bases and 10 bases, with 15 bases remaining between them. Germline assignment: CDR1 MDHEN and CDR2 SYDVKM. The CDR3, as DNA: TGTGCCAGCAGTCAATGGGCGGTTCCTCAGTACTTC. This sequence encodes CASSQWAVPQYF.

This clonotype was recorded at least ten times. The genes are TRBV24-1 and TRBJ1-2; D may be TRBD1 (5 bases). The germline gives CDR1 KGHDR, CDR2 SFDVKD. The CDR3 extends over 12 amino acids. The ends were cut back, 4 bases at V and 4 bases at J, with 6 bases in the middle. This CDR3 reads CATSEGTYGYTF. CDR3 bases: TGTGCCACCAGTGAAGGGACCTATGGCTACACCTTC.

The chain has TRBV6-1 and TRBJ2-6; D is ambiguous. This CDR3 has 13 amino acids. Germline V gene lookup returns CDR1 MNHNS and CDR2 SASEGT. Trimming removed 6 bases from V and 4 bases from J, with 7 bases in between. The CDR3 here is CASRGFGANVLTF. CDR3 DNA: TGTGCCAGCAGGGGTTTCGGGGCCAACGTCCTGACTTTC.

This clonotype was detected ten times or more. The J gene is TRBJ1-5, the V gene TRBV20-1; D unresolved. This CDR3 has 15 amino acids. Germline V gives CDR1 DFQATT, CDR2 SNEGSKA (reference sequence). Trimming took off 3 bases at V and 4 bases at J, with 16 bases between the two ends. The CDR3 region is CSARVGKKENQPQHF. CDR3 in DNA: TGCAGTGCTAGGGTAGGGAAAAAGGAGAATCAGCCCCAGCATTTT.

The chain employs TRBV6-1 and TRBJ2-7, with D unclear. The CDR3 is 14 residues long. Trimming removed 1 base at V and 3 bases at J, with 10 bases between. The germline CDR1 and CDR2 sequences are MNHNS and SASEGT. This CDR3 reads CASSEVVGNYEQYF. Written as DNA, the CDR3 is TGTGCCAGCAGTGAAGTCGTAGGGAACTACGAGCAGTACTTC.

This clonotype has a count of ten or more. The V call is TRBV6-2 or TRBV6-3, the J call TRBJ1-1; no clear D. This CDR3 has 13 residues. The V and J ends lost 6 bases and 1 base respectively, with 9 bases between them. CDR1 is MNHEY, CDR2 SVGEGT, per germline. CDR3 sequence reads: CASRQTRNTEAFF. The CDR3 DNA is TGTGCCAGCAGACAAACACGGAACACTGAAGCTTTCTTT.

This clonotype was seen a handful of times. The rearrangement links TRBV6-1 to TRBJ2-5, with TRBD2 matching 9 bases. The junction had 7 bases not matched to a gene; V was cut back by 4 bases and J by 4 bases. Germline lookup yields CDR1 MNHNS and CDR2 SASEGT. The CDR3 runs 15 residues. CDR3 sequence (DNA): TGTGCCAGCAGTGGAATAGCGGGAGCGGTAGAGACCCAGTACTTC. Residues: CASSGIAGAVETQYF.

Remarks on this clonotype: A junction boundary mismatches the germline segment, possibly from a read error. The chain links TRBV28 to TRBJ1-2; 8 bases match TRBD1. CDR3 size: 12 residues. The V gene's germline CDR1 is MDHEN and CDR2 SYDVKM. The DNA for the CDR3 is TGTGCCAGCTGGTCAGGGGGCTCTGGCCACACCTTC. Amino acid sequence: CASWSGGSGHTF.

In its sample, this clonotype was seen many times. The chain carries TRBV6-2 or TRBV6-3 and TRBJ2-2; 10 nucleotides line up with TRBD1. CDR1 and CDR2 (germline): MNHEY, SVGEGT. V shed 4 bases and J 1 base; nucleotides not matched to a gene: 6. This CDR3 spans 17 amino acids. The CDR3 here is CASSSPDRGLNTGELFF. CDR3 DNA: TGTGCCAGCAGTTCACCGGACAGGGGGTTGAACACCGGGGAGCTGTTTTTT.

The rearrangement joins TRBV12-3 or TRBV12-4 to TRBJ2-5; 12 positions agree with TRBD2. The CDR3 is 17 residues long. The J segment lost 4 bases and the V segment lost 2 bases, leaving 8 bases of the junction unmatched. The CDR3 reads CASSLMASGGAGETQYF. The CDR3 coding sequence is TGTGCCAGCAGTTTAATGGCTAGCGGGGGGGCCGGAGAGACCCAGTACTTC.

At least ten counts were recorded for this clonotype. The chain carries TRBV6-1 and TRBJ2-5; 7 positions agree with TRBD1. Germline values: CDR1 MNHNS, CDR2 SASEGT. The CDR3 contains 12 residues. The V segment lost 10 bases and the J segment 0 bases; nucleotides outside the gene matches: 2. The CDR3 reads CATGQYQETQYF. CDR3 bases: TGTGCCACGGGACAGTACCAAGAGACCCAGTACTTC.

The chain recombines TRBV5-1 with TRBJ2-7; D possibly matches TRBD1 or TRBD2 (5 bases each). The V gene's germline CDR1 is SGHRS and CDR2 YFSETQ. The CDR3 runs 14 residues. The V end lost 2 bases, the J end lost 6 bases, and 15 bases lay between the germline ends. The CDR3 DNA is TGCGCCAGCAGCTTCGGGGCCATCGGGTTCGAGCAGTACTTC. Its translation: CASSFGAIGFEQYF.

A few counts support this clonotype. V usage is TRBV20-1 and J usage is TRBJ2-5; tentative D call: TRBD1 (6 bases). The CDR3 is 12 residues long. V lost 0 bases, J lost 5 bases, and 7 bases lay in between. The germline gives CDR1 DFQATT, CDR2 SNEGSKA (reference sequence). The CDR3 DNA is TGCAGTGCTAGAGAGAGGGGGGAGACCCAGTACTTC. Protein: CSARERGETQYF.

The rearrangement uses TRBV15 and TRBJ2-5; the D call may be TRBD1 or TRBD2 (5 bases each). There are 15 residues in the CDR3. The V end lost 0 bases, the J end lost 5 bases, and 13 bases lay between the germline ends. Germline-derived CDR1 and CDR2 are LNHNV and YYDKDF (reference sequence). The CDR3 spells CATSREPRERETQYF. For the CDR3, the DNA is TGTGCCACCAGCAGAGAGCCCAGGGAGAGGGAGACCCAGTACTTC.

This clonotype was seen ten or more times. The rearrangement joins TRBV12-3 or TRBV12-4 to TRBJ1-5; perhaps TRBD1 as D (6 bases). The CDR3 spans 15 residues. V was trimmed by 5 bases and J by 5 bases, leaving 16 bases between them. CDR3 in DNA: TGTGCCAGCAGTCTCTCAGGGGATCGCTATCAGCCCCAGCATTTT. Amino acid sequence: CASSLSGDRYQPQHF.

The chain carries TRBV12-3 or TRBV12-4 and TRBJ2-7, with D possibly matching TRBD1 (6 bases). The CDR3 is 15 residues long. V shed 8 bases and J shed 2 bases, with 19 bases lying between them. The CDR3 coding sequence is TGTGCCAGCCATTCGAGAGACAGGCATACCTACGAGCAGTACTTC. Encoded protein: CASHSRDRHTYEQYF.

In this sample, this clonotype turned up many times. The rearrangement uses TRBV6-5 and TRBJ1-1; TRBD1 might be the D (5 bases). V lost 0 bases and J lost 7, with 9 bases in between. The CDR3 has 13 residues. Germline V gene data show CDR1 as MNHEY and CDR2 as SVGAGI. As DNA, the CDR3 is TGTGCCAGCAGTTACTCGAGGGGCAATGAAGCTTTCTTT. This encodes CASSYSRGNEAFF.

This clonotype has ten or more counts. The chain has TRBV20-1 and TRBJ2-5; TRBD1 matches at 7 bases. The V segment lost 3 bases and the J segment 7 bases; nucleotides outside the gene matches: 11. CDR1 and CDR2 from the germline V gene are DFQATT and SNEGSKA (reference sequence). This CDR3 comprises 14 residues. In nucleotides, the CDR3 is TGCAGTGCTAGGCGTCAGGGGGACCTGGGGACCCAGTACTTC. Translation gives CSARRQGDLGTQYF.

The CDR3 DNA sequence: TGTGCCAGCTCCCTTTCGCCCAGGTTATACTATCAGCCCCAGCATTTT. Encoded protein: CASSLSPRLYYQPQHF. The chain recombines TRBV27 with TRBJ1-5; D is unresolved. Germline CDR1 reads MNHEY; CDR2 reads SMNVEV (reference sequence). There are 16 residues in the CDR3. The V gene lost 8 bases and the J gene lost 5 bases, with 22 bases spanning the gap.